Below, one TCR beta chain is given with its context. Clones were read by immunoSEQ multiplex PCR, and TCRdb kept only the in-frame ones, dropping some. The table records roughly 23,000 clones, around 90% of them present only once. CDR1 and CDR2 (germline): SQVTM, ANQGSEA. This CDR3 region has 14 residues. V lost 8 bases to trimming and J lost 0 bases, with 16 bases between them. The sample is drawn from a study of blood T cell repertoires in COVID-19. Overall study: Sources were T cells, B-cell-depleted T cells, or PBMCs; the material itself was cDNA or gDNA.

This clonotype was obtained from an elderly woman with active COVID-19. The specimen sequenced was peripheral blood. V gene TRBV29-1 combines with J gene TRBJ1-1; possibly TRBD1 for D (6 bases). The CDR3 DNA is TGCAGCACTGAGGGGGGGTCCCTGAACACTGAAGCTTTCTTT. Protein: CSTEGGSLNTEAFF.